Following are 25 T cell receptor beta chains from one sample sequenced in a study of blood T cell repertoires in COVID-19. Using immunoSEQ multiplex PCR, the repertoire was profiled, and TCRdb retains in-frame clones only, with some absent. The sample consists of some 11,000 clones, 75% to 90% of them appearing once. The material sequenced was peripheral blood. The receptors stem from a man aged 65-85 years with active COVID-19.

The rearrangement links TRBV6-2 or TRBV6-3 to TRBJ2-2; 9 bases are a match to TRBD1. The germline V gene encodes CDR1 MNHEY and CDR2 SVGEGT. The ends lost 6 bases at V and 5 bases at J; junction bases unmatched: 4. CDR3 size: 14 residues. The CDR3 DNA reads TGTGCCAGCAGCGGGACAGGGAATACCGGGGAGCTGTTTTTT. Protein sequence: CASSGTGNTGELFF.

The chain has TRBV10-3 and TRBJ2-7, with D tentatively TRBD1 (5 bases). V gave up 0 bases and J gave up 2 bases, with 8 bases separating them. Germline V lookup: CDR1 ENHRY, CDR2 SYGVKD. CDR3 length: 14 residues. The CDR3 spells CAISESTETYEQYF. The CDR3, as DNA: TGTGCCATCAGTGAGTCGACAGAGACCTACGAGCAGTACTTC.

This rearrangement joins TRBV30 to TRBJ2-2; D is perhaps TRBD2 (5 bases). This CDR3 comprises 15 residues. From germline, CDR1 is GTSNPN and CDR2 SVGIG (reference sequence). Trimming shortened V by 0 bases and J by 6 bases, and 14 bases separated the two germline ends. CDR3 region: CAWSVGLGRAGELFF. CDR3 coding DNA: TGTGCCTGGAGTGTTGGGTTGGGGAGAGCCGGGGAGCTGTTTTTT.

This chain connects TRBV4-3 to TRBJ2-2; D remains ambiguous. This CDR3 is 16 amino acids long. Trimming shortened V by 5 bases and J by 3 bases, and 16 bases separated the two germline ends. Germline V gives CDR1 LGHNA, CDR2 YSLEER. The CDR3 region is CASSTMAHMDTGELFF. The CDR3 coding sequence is TGCGCCAGCAGCACTATGGCCCACATGGACACCGGGGAGCTGTTTTTT.

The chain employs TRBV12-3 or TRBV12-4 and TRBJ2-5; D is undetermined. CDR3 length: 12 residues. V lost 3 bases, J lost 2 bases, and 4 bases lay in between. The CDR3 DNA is TGTGCCAGCAGTTTCGGGCAAGAGACCCAGTACTTC. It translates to CASSFGQETQYF.

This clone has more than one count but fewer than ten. The CDR3 DNA reads TGTGCCAGTAGTATGAGCGGGGTGATCACCGGGGAGCTGTTTTTT. Protein product: CASSMSGVITGELFF. The J gene is TRBJ2-2, the V gene TRBV19; TRBD2 matches at 7 bases. This CDR3 region has 15 residues. Germline CDR1 LNHDA, CDR2 SQIVND (reference sequence). The V gene end was trimmed by 3 bases and the J gene end by 4 bases; junction bases not matched to a gene: 5.

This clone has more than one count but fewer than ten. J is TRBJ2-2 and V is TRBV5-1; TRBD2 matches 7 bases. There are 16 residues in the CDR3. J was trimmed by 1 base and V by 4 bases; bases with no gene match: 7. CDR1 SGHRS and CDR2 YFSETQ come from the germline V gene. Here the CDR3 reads CASSPRVAGNTGELFF. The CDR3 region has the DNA TGCGCCAGCAGCCCACGGGTAGCGGGGAACACCGGGGAGCTGTTTTTT.

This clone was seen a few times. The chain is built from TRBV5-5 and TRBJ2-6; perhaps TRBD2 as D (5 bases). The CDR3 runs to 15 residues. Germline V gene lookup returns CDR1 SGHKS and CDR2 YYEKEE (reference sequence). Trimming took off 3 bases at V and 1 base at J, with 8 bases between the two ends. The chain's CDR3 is CASSSTGSGANVLTF. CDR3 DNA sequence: TGTGCCAGCAGCTCAACGGGGTCTGGGGCCAACGTCCTGACTTTC.

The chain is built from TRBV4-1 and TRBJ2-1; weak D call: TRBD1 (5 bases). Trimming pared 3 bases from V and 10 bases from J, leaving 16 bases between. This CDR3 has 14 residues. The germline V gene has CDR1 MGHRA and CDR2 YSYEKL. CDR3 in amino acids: CASSHTGTPGEQFF. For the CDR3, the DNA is TGCGCCAGCAGCCACACTGGCACTCCAGGGGAGCAGTTCTTC.

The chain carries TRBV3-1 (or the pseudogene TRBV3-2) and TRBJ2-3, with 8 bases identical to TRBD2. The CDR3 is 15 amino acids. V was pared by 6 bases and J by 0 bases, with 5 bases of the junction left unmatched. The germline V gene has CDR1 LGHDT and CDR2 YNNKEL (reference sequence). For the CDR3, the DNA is TGTGCCAGCAGTCGGGGGGGGCAGAGCACAGATACGCAGTATTTT. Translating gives CASSRGGQSTDTQYF.

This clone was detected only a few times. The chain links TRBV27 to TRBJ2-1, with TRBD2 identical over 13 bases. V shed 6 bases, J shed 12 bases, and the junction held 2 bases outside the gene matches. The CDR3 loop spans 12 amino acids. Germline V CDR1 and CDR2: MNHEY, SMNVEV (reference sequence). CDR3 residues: CASRLAGGPQFF. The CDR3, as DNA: TGTGCCAGCAGACTAGCGGGGGGGCCGCAGTTCTTC.

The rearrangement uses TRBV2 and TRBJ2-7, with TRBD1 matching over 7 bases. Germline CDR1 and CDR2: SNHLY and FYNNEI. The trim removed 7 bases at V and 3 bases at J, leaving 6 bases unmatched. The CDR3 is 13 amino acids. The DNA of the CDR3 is TGTGCCAGCACCCCGGGACAGAACTACGAGCAGTACTTC. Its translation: CASTPGQNYEQYF.

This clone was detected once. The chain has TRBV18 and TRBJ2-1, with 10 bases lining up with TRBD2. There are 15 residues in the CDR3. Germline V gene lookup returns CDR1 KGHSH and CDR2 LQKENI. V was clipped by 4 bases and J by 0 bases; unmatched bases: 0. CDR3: CASSRTSGSYNEQFF. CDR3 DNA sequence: TGTGCCAGCTCACGGACTAGCGGCTCCTACAATGAGCAGTTCTTC.

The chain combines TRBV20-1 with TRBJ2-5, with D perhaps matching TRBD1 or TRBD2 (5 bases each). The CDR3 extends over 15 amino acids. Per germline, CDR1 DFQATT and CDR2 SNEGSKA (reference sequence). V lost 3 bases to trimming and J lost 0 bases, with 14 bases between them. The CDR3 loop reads CSASGGRRNQETQYF. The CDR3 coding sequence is TGCAGTGCTAGTGGGGGAAGGAGGAACCAAGAGACCCAGTACTTC.

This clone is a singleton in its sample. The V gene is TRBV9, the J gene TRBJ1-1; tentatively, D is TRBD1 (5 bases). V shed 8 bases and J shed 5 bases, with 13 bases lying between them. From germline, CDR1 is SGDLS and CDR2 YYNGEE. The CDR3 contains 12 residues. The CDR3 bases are TGTGCCAGTGGGGGGGTAGGAACTGAAGCTTTCTTT. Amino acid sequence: CASGGVGTEAFF. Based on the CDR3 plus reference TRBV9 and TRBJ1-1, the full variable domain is DSGVTQTPKHLITATGQRVTLRCSPRSGDLSVYWYQQSLDQGLQFLIQYYNGEERAKGNILERFSAQQFPDLHSELNLSSLELGDSALYFCASGGVGTEAFFGQGTRLTVV.

The CDR3 spells CASSYHPRDRVRSPLHF. The DNA of the CDR3 is TGTGCCAGCAGTTACCACCCAAGGGACAGGGTCCGGTCACCCCTCCACTTT. The chain uses TRBV6-2 or TRBV6-3 and TRBJ1-6; 9 bases line up with TRBD1. V shed 2 bases and J 10 bases; nucleotides not matched to a gene: 12. Germline values: CDR1 MNHEY, CDR2 SVGEGT. The CDR3 sequence is 17 residues long.

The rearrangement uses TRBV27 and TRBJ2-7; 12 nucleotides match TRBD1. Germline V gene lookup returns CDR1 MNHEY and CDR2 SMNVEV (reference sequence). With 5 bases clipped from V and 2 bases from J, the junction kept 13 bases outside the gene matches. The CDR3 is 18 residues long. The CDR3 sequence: CASSPRDLGTGGPYEQYF. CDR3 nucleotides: TGTGCCAGCAGTCCTAGGGACCTCGGGACAGGGGGCCCCTACGAGCAGTACTTC.

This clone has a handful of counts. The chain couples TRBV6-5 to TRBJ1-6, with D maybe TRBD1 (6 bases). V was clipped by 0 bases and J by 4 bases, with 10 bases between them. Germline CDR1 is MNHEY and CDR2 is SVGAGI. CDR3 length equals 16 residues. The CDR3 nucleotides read TGTGCCAGCAGTTACTCGAGAGGACAGTATAATTCACCCCTCCACTTT. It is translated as CASSYSRGQYNSPLHF.

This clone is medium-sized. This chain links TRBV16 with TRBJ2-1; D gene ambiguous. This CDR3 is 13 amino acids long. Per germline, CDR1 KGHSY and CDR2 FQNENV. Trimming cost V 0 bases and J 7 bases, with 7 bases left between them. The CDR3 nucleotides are TGTGCCAGCAGCCAATCTCCTAGTAATGAGCAGTTCTTC. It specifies CASSQSPSNEQFF. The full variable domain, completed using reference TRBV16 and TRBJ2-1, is GEEVAQTPKHLVRGEGQKAKLYCAPIKGHSYVFWYQQVLKNEFKFLISFQNENVFDETGMPKERFSAKCLPNSPCSLEIQATKLEDSAVYFCASSQSPSNEQFFGPGTRLTVL.

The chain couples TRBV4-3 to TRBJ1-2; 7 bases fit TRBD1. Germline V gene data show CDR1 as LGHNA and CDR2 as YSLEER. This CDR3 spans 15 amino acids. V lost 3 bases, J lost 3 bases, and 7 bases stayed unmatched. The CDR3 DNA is TGCGCCAGCAGCCACCAATCTACAGGGGACTATGGCTACACCTTC. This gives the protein CASSHQSTGDYGYTF.

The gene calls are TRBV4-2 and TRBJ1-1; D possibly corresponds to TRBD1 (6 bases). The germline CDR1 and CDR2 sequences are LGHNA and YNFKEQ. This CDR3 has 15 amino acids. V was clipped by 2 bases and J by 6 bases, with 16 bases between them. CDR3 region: CASSQNQGFEAEAFF. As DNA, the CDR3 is TGTGCCAGCAGCCAAAACCAGGGGTTCGAAGCTGAAGCTTTCTTT.

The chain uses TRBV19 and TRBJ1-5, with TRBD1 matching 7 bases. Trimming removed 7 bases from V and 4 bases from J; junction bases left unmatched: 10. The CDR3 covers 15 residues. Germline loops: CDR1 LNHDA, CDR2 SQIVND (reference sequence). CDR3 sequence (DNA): TGTGCCAGTACCCCAACAGGGGCGGCTAATCAGCCCCAGCATTTT. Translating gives CASTPTGAANQPQHF.

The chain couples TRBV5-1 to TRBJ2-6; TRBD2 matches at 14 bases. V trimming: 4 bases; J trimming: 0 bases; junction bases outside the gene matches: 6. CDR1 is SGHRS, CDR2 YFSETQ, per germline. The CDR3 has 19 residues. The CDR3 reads CASSPRTSGGLSGANVLTF. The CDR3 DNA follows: TGCGCCAGCAGCCCGAGGACTAGCGGGGGGCTCTCTGGGGCCAACGTCCTGACTTTC. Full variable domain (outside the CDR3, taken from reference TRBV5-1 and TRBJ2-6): KAGVTQTPRYLIKTRGQQVTLSCSPISGHRSVSWYQQTPGQGLQFLFEYFSETQRNKGNFPGRFSGRQFSNSRSEMNVSTLELGDSALYLCASSPRTSGGLSGANVLTFGAGSRLTVL.

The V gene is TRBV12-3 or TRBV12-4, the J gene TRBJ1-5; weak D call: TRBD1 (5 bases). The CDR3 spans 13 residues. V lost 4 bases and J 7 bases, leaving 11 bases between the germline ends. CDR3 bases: TGTGCCAGCAGTTCTCCAGGGTTACAGCCCCAGCATTTT. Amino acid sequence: CASSSPGLQPQHF.

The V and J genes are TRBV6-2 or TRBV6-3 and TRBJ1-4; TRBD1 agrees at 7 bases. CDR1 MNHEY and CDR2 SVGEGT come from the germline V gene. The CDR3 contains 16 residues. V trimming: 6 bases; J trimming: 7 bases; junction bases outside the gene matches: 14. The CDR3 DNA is TGTGCCAGCAGCCCCGCCGACAGGGCGAAGGGTGAAAAACTGTTTTTT. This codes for CASSPADRAKGEKLFF.